A single sample gave rise to the 23 T cell receptor beta chains below, sequenced in a study of T cell repertoires in cytomegalovirus infection. TCRdb analysed the reads with MiXCR anew, one entry per CDR3 protein. The table has around 900,000 distinct CDR3 sequences, 31% seen once; the top ten hold around an eighth. These receptors have no identified antigens. Sample: cultured CD8+ T cells from PBMCs, taken from culture after CMV antigen stimulation. Source of these receptors: a human donor in good health (CMV status not recorded). Some clones in this sample may be carry-over from other donors' samples.

In its sample, this clonotype was seen once. V usage is TRBV4-1 and J usage is TRBJ1-4; D is unresolved. The CDR3 spans 15 residues. Germline V gene sequence: CDR1 MGHRA, CDR2 YSYEKL. Trimming removed 0 bases at V and 0 bases at J, with 5 bases between. The CDR3 DNA is TGCGCCAGCAGCCAAGATCAGGCAACTAATGAAAAACTGTTTTTT. Translated: CASSQDQATNEKLFF.

V gene TRBV6-1 combines with J gene TRBJ2-5; 7 bases are shared with TRBD1. Germline V CDR1 and CDR2: MNHNS, SASEGT. V lost 2 bases and J lost 3; bases outside the gene matches: 12. The CDR3 loop spans 17 amino acids. Here the CDR3 reads CASSESPWTGRKETQYF. For the CDR3, the DNA is TGTGCCAGCAGTGAAAGCCCCTGGACAGGCCGGAAAGAGACCCAGTACTTC.

The CDR3 protein is CASSSIEGLDTQYF. CDR3 DNA: TGTGCCAGCAGTTCAATTGAGGGGCTAGATACGCAGTATTTT. V and J are TRBV6-1 and TRBJ2-3; D may correspond to TRBD1 or TRBD2 (5 bases each). V was cut by 5 bases and J by 5 bases, with 14 bases left in between. Germline CDR1 reads MNHNS; CDR2 reads SASEGT. The CDR3 is 14 residues long.

There are a few counts of this clonotype. The genes are TRBV6-6 and TRBJ1-1; no definite D call. Germline V gene lookup returns CDR1 MNHNY and CDR2 SVGAGI (reference sequence). V lost 0 bases and J lost 3, with 11 bases in between. The CDR3 loop spans 15 amino acids. The CDR3 sequence: CASSYSREIDTEAFF. The CDR3 DNA reads TGTGCCAGCAGTTACTCAAGGGAGATCGACACTGAAGCTTTCTTT.

This clonotype has just a few counts. The V call is TRBV7-9, the J call TRBJ2-7, with D perhaps being TRBD1 or TRBD2 (7 bases each). The CDR3 is 15 amino acids. Per the germline V gene, CDR1 is SEHNR and CDR2 is FQNEAQ (reference sequence). Trimming cost V 5 bases and J 3 bases, with 17 bases left between them. The CDR3 region is CASSLRGDSFYEQYF. The CDR3 DNA follows: TGTGCCAGCAGCCTTCGGGGGGACAGTTTCTACGAGCAGTACTTC.

This clonotype has just a few counts. V and J are TRBV7-6 and TRBJ1-6; 7 nucleotides match TRBD1. The CDR3 runs 17 residues. Germline CDR1 and CDR2: SGHVS and FNYEAQ. The V segment lost 4 bases and the J segment 4 bases; nucleotides outside the gene matches: 10. CDR3 sequence: CASSSSGGPLYNSPLHF. In nucleotides, the CDR3 is TGTGCCAGCAGCTCCTCAGGGGGTCCCCTTTATAATTCACCCCTCCACTTT.

The table lists this clonotype with a few counts. The rearrangement uses TRBV6-2 or TRBV6-3 and TRBJ1-6, with 8 bases matching TRBD1. J lost 7 bases, V lost 5 bases, and 7 bases had no gene match. There are 15 residues in the CDR3. The germline gives CDR1 MNHEY, CDR2 SVGEGT. The chain's CDR3 is CASSTRTGKNSPLHF. The CDR3 DNA reads TGTGCCAGCAGTACCCGGACAGGGAAGAATTCACCCCTCCACTTT.

V is TRBV6-6 and J is TRBJ1-1; D gene ambiguous. CDR1 is MNHNY, CDR2 SVGAGI, per germline (reference sequence). The CDR3 sequence is 12 residues long. Trimming stripped 2 bases from V and 5 bases from J, with 6 bases between. The CDR3: CASSYVVTEAFF. The CDR3 DNA reads TGTGCCAGCAGTTACGTGGTAACTGAAGCTTTCTTT.

The chain combines TRBV7-4 with TRBJ2-1; the D gene is possibly TRBD1 (6 bases). V was trimmed by 5 bases and J by 8 bases, leaving 22 bases between them. The CDR3 is 16 residues long. The germline V gene has CDR1 SGHVT and CDR2 SQSDAQ. The CDR3 DNA reads TGTGCCAGCAGCGAAGTACCACGGGACATGAGAGATGAGCAGTTCTTC. Protein product: CASSEVPRDMRDEQFF.

This clonotype was seen a handful of times. This chain links TRBV6-5 with TRBJ2-2, with D unclear. V gave up 0 bases and J gave up 6 bases, with 8 bases separating them. CDR1 MNHEY and CDR2 SVGAGI come from the germline V gene. CDR3 length equals 14 residues. The CDR3 spells CASSYSSFSGELFF. CDR3 bases: TGTGCCAGCAGTTACTCGAGTTTCTCCGGGGAGCTGTTTTTT.

The genes are TRBV7-9 and TRBJ1-2; D gene ambiguous. From germline, CDR1 is SEHNR and CDR2 FQNEAQ (reference sequence). Trimming left V 6 bases short and J 4 bases short, with 9 bases between. The CDR3 is 12 amino acids. In nucleotides, the CDR3 is TGTGCCAGCAGAGGGAACTTCTATGGCTACACCTTC. Its protein is CASRGNFYGYTF.

This clonotype was observed a few times. V gene TRBV19 combines with J gene TRBJ1-5, with 7 nucleotides matching TRBD1. CDR1 is LNHDA, CDR2 SQIVND, per germline (reference sequence). This CDR3 spans 15 amino acids. V lost 0 bases, J lost 10 bases, and 9 bases stayed unmatched. The CDR3 region has the DNA TGTGCCAGTAGTATAGATCAGCGACAGGGTTTACCCCAGCATTTT. This translates into CASSIDQRQGLPQHF.

V and J are TRBV6-5 and TRBJ2-7; 8 nucleotides line up with TRBD1. Trimming took 4 bases from V and 7 from J; bases not matched to a gene: 9. CDR3 length: 14 amino acids. Germline CDR1 MNHEY, CDR2 SVGAGI. The chain's CDR3 is CASSSSTGDREQYV. The CDR3 region has the DNA TGTGCCAGCAGTTCGTCGACAGGGGACCGAGAGCAGTACGTC.

The chain joins TRBV11-2 to TRBJ1-3, with a weak D call TRBD1 (5 bases). The CDR3 runs 16 residues. With 2 bases removed from V and 0 bases from J, the gap between germline ends came to 11 bases. Germline lookup yields CDR1 SGHAT and CDR2 FQNNGV. CDR3 loop: CASSLWGGYSGNTIYF. CDR3 DNA: TGTGCCAGCAGCTTATGGGGCGGATACTCTGGAAACACCATATATTTT.

The gene calls are TRBV6-2 or TRBV6-3 and TRBJ2-7, with D unclear. Trimming removed 2 bases at V and 5 bases at J, with 13 bases between. Germline V gives CDR1 MNHEY, CDR2 SVGEGT. The CDR3 length is 14 residues. The chain's CDR3 is CASSYGHLDDEQYV. The CDR3 nucleotides read TGTGCCAGCAGTTACGGGCATCTTGACGACGAGCAGTACGTC.

This chain links TRBV4-2 with TRBJ2-3; tentatively, D is TRBD2 (6 bases). This CDR3 is 17 amino acids long. Germline V gene sequence: CDR1 LGHNA, CDR2 YNFKEQ. Trimming took 0 bases from V and 0 from J, leaving 13 bases between them. This chain's CDR3 is CASSQDWGGDSTDTQYF. The CDR3 DNA follows: TGTGCCAGCAGCCAAGATTGGGGAGGAGATAGCACAGATACGCAGTATTTT.

The chain recombines TRBV19 with TRBJ1-1; no clear D. CDR1 and CDR2 from the germline V gene are LNHDA and SQIVND (reference sequence). The CDR3 covers 12 residues. Trimming cost V 9 bases and J 4 bases, with 12 bases left between them. CDR3 region: CASRSRLTEAFF. In DNA form, the CDR3 reads TGTGCCAGCCGTAGCAGGCTCACTGAAGCTTTCTTT.

This clonotype turned up a few times. The genes are TRBV19 and TRBJ2-3; TRBD1 matches at 8 bases. Looked up from germline, CDR1 is LNHDA and CDR2 is SQIVND (reference sequence). This CDR3 contains 16 residues. Trimming removed 2 bases from V and 3 bases from J; junction bases left unmatched: 7. The CDR3 DNA is TGTGCCAGTAGTATACCCGGACAGGGAAGGACAGATACGCAGTATTTT. Amino acids: CASSIPGQGRTDTQYF.

Only a few counts were recorded for this clonotype. One end of the junction fails to match germline, which may point to a read error. The chain has TRBV5-3 and TRBJ2-1; TRBD1 is a possible D gene (6 bases). TRBV5-3 is an open reading frame, and its role is uncertain. The CDR3 totals 14 residues. The CDR3 DNA reads as TGTGCCAGCAGCTTTTGGGACAAAAACAATGAGCAGTTCTTC. Its translation is CASSFWDKNNEQFF.

The CDR3 coding sequence is TGTGCCAGCAGCTTGGGGCGTAATGAAAAACTGTTTTTT. Translated: CASSLGRNEKLFF. This sequence joins TRBV5-6 and TRBJ1-4; D unclear. V dropped 0 bases and J dropped 4 bases, with 4 bases sitting between them. The CDR3 is 13 residues long. Per germline, CDR1 SGHDT and CDR2 YYEEEE.

This clonotype came up many times. The chain combines TRBV7-2 with TRBJ2-3; 11 bases match TRBD2. The length of the CDR3 is 15 residues. In germline, CDR1 is SGHTA, CDR2 FQGNSA. Unmatched junction bases numbered 7, after V lost 5 bases and J lost 6 bases. The CDR3 bases are TGTGCCAGCAGCCCTAGCGGGGGGCTCTACGATACGCAGTATTTT. Translation: CASSPSGGLYDTQYF.

With regard to this clonotype: A clone one base away is much larger, so this may be a read error. The V and J genes are TRBV12-3 or TRBV12-4 and TRBJ2-7, with TRBD2 identical over 9 bases. This CDR3 region has 12 residues. CDR3 bases: TGTGTCAGCGGAAGCGGGAGGAGCGAGCAGTACTTC. The encoded protein is CVSGSGRSEQYF.

This clonotype came up a few times. This chain joins TRBV4-1 and TRBJ1-6; D remains unclear. The CDR3 length is 13 residues. CDR1 is MGHRA and CDR2 is YSYEKL in the germline V gene. Trimming removed 3 bases from V and 7 bases from J, with 7 bases in between. CDR3 residues: CASSHAGNSPLHF. CDR3 bases: TGCGCCAGCAGCCACGCCGGGAATTCACCCCTCCACTTT.